This T cell receptor (beta chain) was captured by sequencing in a study of OX40 agonist ivuxolimab in advanced cancers. On the study more broadly: The dose-escalation group included hepatocellular carcinoma, melanoma, renal cell carcinoma and head and neck cancer. Having had anti-PD-1, anti-PD-L1 or anti-CTLA-4 therapy before was allowed, and more than 35% had some.

The data were produced by immunoSEQ multiplex PCR, yet TCRdb's version contains in-frame clones alone and is incomplete. Among 50,000 to 75,000 clones listed, roughly nine tenths were seen once. With autoimmune disease history or systemic immunosuppression, patients were excluded. Sequenced material: CD4+ or CD8+ T cells sorted from blood, taken in a trial of the OX40 agonist ivuxolimab. The sequence was obtained from an adult with an advanced solid tumor such as melanoma, head and neck, liver or kidney cancer.

CDR3 nucleotides: TGTGCCTGGAGGAGGGGAACCTACGAGCAGTACTTC. It translates to CAWRRGTYEQYF. The chain carries TRBV30 and TRBJ2-7; D possibly uses TRBD1 or TRBD2 (5 bases each). This CDR3 has 12 residues. Trimming removed 3 bases at V and 2 bases at J, with 8 bases between. Germline values: CDR1 GTSNPN, CDR2 SVGIG (reference sequence). The full variable domain, rest sourced from reference TRBV30 and TRBJ2-7, is SQTIHQWPATLVQPVGSPLSLECTVEGTSNPNLYWYRQAAGRGLQLLFYSVGIGQISSEVPQNLSASRPQDRQFILSSKKLLLSDSGFYLCAWRRGTYEQYFGPGTRLTVT.